The 8 T cell receptor beta chains below all came from one sample that was sequenced in a study of cytomegalovirus exposure and HLA in healthy donors. Sequencing used immunoSEQ multiplex PCR; TCRdb keeps in-frame clones, though not all of them. The sample consists of around 150,000 clones, around four fifths of them appearing once. Specimen: PBMCs. All receptors derive from a man aged 25 to 40 in good health and CMV-seropositive.

J is TRBJ2-7 and V is TRBV6-1; the match to TRBD2 covers 10 bases. Germline V gives CDR1 MNHNS, CDR2 SASEGT. The J segment lost 0 bases and the V segment lost 5 bases, leaving 4 bases of the junction unmatched. The CDR3 contains 15 residues. Here the CDR3 reads CASSRTSGNSYEQYF. CDR3 sequence (DNA): TGTGCCAGCAGTCGTACTAGCGGGAACTCCTACGAGCAGTACTTC.

The V gene is TRBV6-1, the J gene TRBJ2-7, with TRBD1 matching over 8 bases. Germline-derived CDR1 and CDR2 are MNHNS and SASEGT. The CDR3 sequence is 14 residues long. V was pared by 5 bases and J by 1 base, with 4 bases of the junction left unmatched. The CDR3 DNA reads TGTGCCAGCAGTTCAGGACAGGGATCCTACGAGCAGTACTTC. Encoded protein: CASSSGQGSYEQYF.

Regarding this clone: Different DNA sequences within this sample yield the same CDR3. The rearrangement links TRBV27 to TRBJ2-5; TRBD1 matches at 7 bases. This CDR3 is built from 14 residues. J was trimmed by 2 bases and V by 2 bases; bases with no gene match: 2. The germline V gene has CDR1 MNHEY and CDR2 SMNVEV (reference sequence). The CDR3 is CASSLRGPQETQYF. DNA for the CDR3: TGTGCCAGCAGTTTAAGGGGGCCGCAAGAGACCCAGTACTTC.

The rearrangement links TRBV5-4 to TRBJ2-7, with 7 bases aligning to TRBD2. The CDR3 extends over 14 amino acids. Losses at the gene ends were 2 bases for V and 1 base for J; bases not matched to a gene: 3. The germline V gene has CDR1 SGHNT and CDR2 YYREEE (reference sequence). CDR3 nucleotide sequence: TGTGCCAGCAGCTTCGGCGGGGGTTCCTACGAGCAGTACTTC. It encodes CASSFGGGSYEQYF.

The chain joins TRBV6-1 to TRBJ1-1; the match to TRBD1 covers 9 bases. The CDR3 totals 14 residues. Germline CDR1 reads MNHNS; CDR2 reads SASEGT. Trimming cost V 6 bases and J 3 bases; bases outside gene matches: 5. The CDR3 nucleotides are TGTGCCAGCAGGGGTGACAGGGGGTACACTGAAGCTTTCTTT. Its translation: CASRGDRGYTEAFF.

This clone was observed a single time. This sample also contains other DNA sequences that code for the same CDR3. CDR3 amino acids: CASSPSGGETQYF. The CDR3 DNA reads TGTGCCAGCTCACCTAGCGGTGGGGAGACCCAGTACTTC. V is TRBV18 and J is TRBJ2-5; possible D gene TRBD2, 6 bases. V gave up 3 bases and J gave up 5 bases, with 10 bases separating them. Per germline, CDR1 KGHSH and CDR2 LQKENI. This CDR3 spans 13 amino acids.

The gene calls are TRBV7-2 and TRBJ2-2, with 8 bases that match TRBD1. The CDR3 length is 18 residues. CDR1 and CDR2 from the germline V gene are SGHTA and FQGNSA. The V segment lost 5 bases and the J segment 1 base; nucleotides outside the gene matches: 12. CDR3 loop: CASSPGTGRPGNTGELFF. The CDR3 DNA reads TGTGCCAGCAGCCCCGGGACAGGCCGCCCAGGGAACACCGGGGAGCTGTTTTTT.

This chain uses TRBV7-9 with TRBJ2-1; TRBD2 matches 12 bases. CDR3 length: 18 residues. V shed 1 base and J 2 bases; nucleotides not matched to a gene: 6. The germline V gene has CDR1 SEHNR and CDR2 FQNEAQ (reference sequence). The CDR3 DNA reads as TGTGCCAGCAGCTTAGAACTAGCGGGGGGCTGGCCCTACAATGAGCAGTTCTTC. As protein: CASSLELAGGWPYNEQFF.